This T cell receptor beta chain emerged from a study of T-cell memory formation after mild COVID-19. As for the study in general: Largely, the TCR clusters proved donor specific.

There are a few counts of this clonotype. As yet, its antigen is unknown. cDNA libraries for TCR alpha and TCR beta, carrying sample barcodes and UMIs, came from 5'RACE with constant-segment primers. MiXCR, applied by TCRdb to the 5' RACE reads, yields one record per CDR3 protein. The repertoire holds 400,000 to 500,000 distinct CDR3 sequences, with 24% as singletons. Overall study results and limits: Pre-infection memory already had some responding clones, implying cross-reactive memory joined. Contracting clones from day 15 to 85 showed balanced CD4/CD8; later expanders favored CD4+.

Germline trimming cut 3 bases from V and 0 bases from J; bases unmatched to any gene: 6. The CDR3 is made up of 16 amino acids. The germline gives CDR1 SGHRS, CDR2 YFSETQ. This TCR was sampled from an adult woman who had mild COVID-19 (a few samples of this study predate the infection). Cell type and time point are not known. The specimen was PBMCs or a T cell subset sorted from them (not recorded which). The chain recombines TRBV5-1 with TRBJ2-3; 8 bases line up with TRBD2. DNA of the CDR3: TGCGCCAGCAGCTATACTAGCGGTGCTAGCACAGATACGCAGTATTTT. This gives the protein CASSYTSGASTDTQYF.